The rows below give T cell receptor beta chains drawn from one sample of a study of CD8 T cells in Susac syndrome. One entry per CDR3 protein, called by TCRdb with MiXCR from the immunoSEQ multiplex PCR reads. The sample includes approximately 140,000 distinct CDR3 sequences, 65% to 90% of them seen just once. The source material was CD8+ T cells from PBMCs. The receptors were gathered from a human donor with multiple sclerosis. Each CDR3 is given with its conserved first and last residue. A D gene is named only where the DNA matches it firmly. Rows give clone size only sometimes, using once, few, many, or a class for an expanded clone.

. . TRBJ2-6 TRBV5-1 TGCGCCAGCAGCACGACAGTTCTCTCTGGGGCCAACGTCCTGACTTTC CASSTTVLSGANVLTF
. . TRBJ1-2 TRBV30 TGTGCCTCCCTGTTTCCGGACAGACTCTATGGCTACACCTTC CASLFPDRLYGYTF
TRBD2 . TRBJ2-2 TRBV29-1 TGCAGCGTTGAAGACGGGGGGACCGGGGAGCTGTTTTTT CSVEDGGTGELFF
TRBD1 . TRBJ1-5 TRBV4-1 TGCGCCAGCAGCCAACCGATTGGACAGGTCGGGAGCAATCAGCCCCAGCATTTT CASSQPIGQVGSNQPQHF
. few TRBJ2-7 TRBV6-1 TGTGCCAGCAGCCTCGGGGTAGTCTCCTACGAGCAGTACTTC CASSLGVVSYEQYF
TRBD1 . TRBJ2-2 TRBV7-9 TGTGCCAGCACCAAACAGGGGGCTCGAACCGGGGAGCTGTTTTTT CASTKQGARTGELFF
. . TRBJ1-2 TRBV6-5 TGTGCCAGCAGTTACGGGCAGGCCGCTGGCTACACCTTC CASSYGQAAGYTF
TRBD2 . TRBJ2-1 TRBV7-6 TGTGCCAGCAGCTTAGCTAGCGGGGGGGCCTACAATGAGCAGTTCTTC CASSLASGGAYNEQFF
TRBD1 . TRBJ1-2 TRBV7-9 TGTGCCAGCAGCTTACCCTCAGCCGGGACAGTAAAGGGCTACACCTTC CASSLPSAGTVKGYTF
TRBD2 . TRBJ2-1 TRBV24-1 TGTGCCACCGCTCCGGGACTAGCGGCGAGCTCCTACAATGAGCAGTTCTTC CATAPGLAASSYNEQFF
TRBD1 . TRBJ2-3 TRBV7-9 TGTGCCAGCAGCCACAGGGACAGCTTATCAGATACGCAGTATTTT CASSHRDSLSDTQYF
TRBD1 few TRBJ2-3 TRBV6-5 TGTGCCAGCAGTCCCGGGACAGGGGCAGATACGCAGTATTTT CASSPGTGADTQYF
. . TRBJ2-2 TRBV19 TGTGCCAGTAGTATAATAAGTACCGGGGAGCTGTTTTTT CASSIISTGELFF
. . TRBJ2-1 TRBV2 TGTGCCAGCAGTGTCGACTCTAGCTCCTACAATGAGCAGTTCTTC CASSVDSSSYNEQFF
. . TRBJ2-1 TRBV19 TGTGCCAGTAGTATAGCCATGGGGGGCGAGCAGTTCTTC CASSIAMGGEQFF
. once TRBJ2-7 TRBV28 TGTGCCAGCAGTTCGCCCCACAGGGATATGAGGCGCGAGCAGTACTTC CASSSPHRDMRREQYF
TRBD2 few TRBJ2-2 TRBV5-1 TGCGCCAGCAGCTTGGGGACTAGCGGGTACACCGGGGAGCTGTTTTTT CASSLGTSGYTGELFF
. . TRBJ2-3 TRBV6-2/TRBV6-3 TGTGCCAGCTATGGTGGGAATACGCAGTATTTT CASYGGNTQYF
. . TRBJ1-2 TRBV2 TGTGCCAGCAGTGAAGTTAGAGGGGAAGGCTACACCTTC CASSEVRGEGYTF
. . TRBJ2-5 TRBV21-1 TGTGCCAGCAGCAAAGCGCGGGGGACGCCAGAGACCCAGTACTTC CASSKARGTPETQYF
TRBD1 . TRBJ1-1 TRBV20-1 TGCAGTGCTAGAGGAGACAGGGGGCAAGGGATGAACACTGAAGCTTTCTTT CSARGDRGQGMNTEAFF
. . TRBJ2-5 TRBV29-1 TGCAGCGCCGCAGAGAATTTGGACAGTCAAGAGACCCAGTACTTC CSAAENLDSQETQYF
. . TRBJ2-7 TRBV5-1 TGCGCCAGCAGCTTGGATCGCGAGCAGTACTTC CASSLDREQYF
. . TRBJ1-1 TRBV12-3/TRBV12-4 TGTGCCAGCACCCTTCTACGCCGGACTCCCGGTATCGCTGAAGCTTTCTTT CASTLLRRTPGIAEAFF
TRBD2 few TRBJ2-1 TRBV20-1 TGCAGTGCTAGAGGGGGGGGAGACAATGAGCAGTTCTTC CSARGGGDNEQFF
. . TRBJ1-5 TRBV6-1 TGTGCCAGCAGTGATTCTAGGAATCAGCCCCAGCATTTT CASSDSRNQPQHF
TRBD1 . TRBJ1-3 TRBV6-5 TGTGCCAGCAGTTATGACAGGGAATCTATTTCTACTGGAAACACCATATATTTT CASSYDRESISTGNTIYF
. . TRBJ2-2 TRBV28 TGTGCCAGCAGTTTTTCACGGGGGACCGGGGAGCTGTTTTTT CASSFSRGTGELFF
TRBD2 . TRBJ2-3 TRBV19 TGTGCCAGTCTCCCTGAGGGTTCGGGACTAGCGGGATTATCGGGCACAGATACGCAGTATTTT CASLPEGSGLAGLSGTDTQYF
. . TRBJ1-1 TRBV7-9 TGTGCCCTTCGGGGAGGGACGTTGGGAATGAACACTGAAGCTTTCTTT CALRGGTLGMNTEAFF
TRBD1 . TRBJ1-4 TRBV10-3 TGTGCCTCAGGAAAGGGGGCCCCAAATGAAAAACTGTTTTTT CASGKGAPNEKLFF
. . TRBJ2-5 TRBV7-9 TGTGCCAGCAGCTTAACGGACGGGGACGGAGAGACCCAGTACTTC CASSLTDGDGETQYF
. . TRBJ1-1 TRBV19 TGTGCCAGTAGTATTAACGCCGGCGGGGGCACTGAAGTTTTCTTT CASSINAGGGTEVFF
. . TRBJ1-2 TRBV5-1 TGCGCCAGCAGCTTGGGACCAACCGCTGGCTACACCTTC CASSLGPTAGYTF
TRBD1 . TRBJ2-1 TRBV5-6 TGTGCCAGCAGCTTAGAGACAGGGTACAATGAGCAGTTCTTC CASSLETGYNEQFF
. . TRBJ2-7 TRBV29-1 TGCAGCGCCACAGACCTTCCAGGGGTCGCCTACGAGCAGTACTTC CSATDLPGVAYEQYF
. . TRBJ1-5 TRBV5-1 TGCGCCAGCAGCCCCCGGACACCTCCGCCCCAGCATTTT CASSPRTPPPQHF
. . TRBJ1-1 TRBV5-6 TGTGCCAGCAGCTTCTCAGGAGGTAACACTGAAGCTTTCTTT CASSFSGGNTEAFF
TRBD2 . TRBJ2-5 TRBV12-3/TRBV12-4 TGTGCCAGCAGTCAAGGGACTAGCGAAGAGACCCAGTACTTC CASSQGTSEETQYF
. . TRBJ2-3 TRBV12-3/TRBV12-4 TGTGCCAGCAGCTTCGGGAGCGGAGATACGCAGTATTTT CASSFGSGDTQYF
. . TRBJ1-5 TRBV20-1 TGCAGTGCTAGATACAGGTCGGATAGCAATCAGCCCCAGCATTTT CSARYRSDSNQPQHF
TRBD1 . TRBJ1-3 TRBV25-1 TGTGCCAGCAGTGGGTCCGGGACAGCCTTTTTAGGTGGAAACACCATATATTTT CASSGSGTAFLGGNTIYF
. . TRBJ2-4 TRBV20-1 TGCAGTGCCTCGGGACCGCTCGGCAGCCACATTCAGTACTTC CSASGPLGSHIQYF
. medium-sized TRBJ1-4 TRBV7-2 TGTGCCAGCAGCTCGGGACTGGGCGGCGAAAAACTGTTTTTT CASSSGLGGEKLFF
TRBD2 . TRBJ2-2 TRBV6-5 TGTGCCAGCAGTTATGGGCCACTAGCGGGAATTTACGGGGAGCTGTTTTTT CASSYGPLAGIYGELFF
. . TRBJ1-1 TRBV6-5 TGTGCCAGCAGTTACCCCTCCCAGGTATTCACTGAAGCTTTCTTT CASSYPSQVFTEAFF
. . TRBJ2-1 TRBV19 TGTGCCAGCCATCTAAGCGGTGTATACAATGAGCAGTTCTTC CASHLSGVYNEQFF
. . TRBJ2-2 TRBV28 TGTGCCAGCAGTTTATATCCAGGGGACACCGGGGAGCTGTTTTTT CASSLYPGDTGELFF
TRBD1 . TRBJ2-1 TRBV5-1 TGCGCCAGCAGCTTAATCAGGGGGAATGAGCAGTTCTTC CASSLIRGNEQFF
TRBD1 . TRBJ2-1 TRBV7-9 TGTGCCAGCAGTTCACCGGGACAGGGTTTGGGTGAGCAGTTCTTC CASSSPGQGLGEQFF